Below, 14 T cell receptor beta chains from the same sample are listed, as sequenced in a study of T cell responses to AZD1222 COVID-19 vaccine. The repertoire was sequenced with immunoSEQ multiplex PCR; TCRdb's copy has only in-frame clones and lacks some. The repertoire holds over 150,000 clones, approximately 93% seen once, with approximately 1% in the top ten. The source was peripheral blood, collected 28 days after the second AZD1222 dose. These TCRs come from an adult who received the AZD1222 COVID-19 vaccine.

The V and J genes are TRBV6-5 and TRBJ2-5; TRBD1 aligns across 7 bases. The CDR3 covers 13 residues. The J segment lost 5 bases and the V segment lost 6 bases, leaving 6 bases of the junction unmatched. Looked up from germline, CDR1 is MNHEY and CDR2 is SVGAGI. The CDR3 nucleotides read TGTGCCAGCAGCCCCGGGACAGAGGAGACCCAGTACTTC. It is translated as CASSPGTEETQYF.

The rearrangement joins TRBV5-1 to TRBJ2-7; D perhaps matches TRBD2 (5 bases). CDR3 length: 14 amino acids. Germline V gene sequence: CDR1 SGHRS, CDR2 YFSETQ. Trimming shortened V by 4 bases and J by 2 bases, and 13 bases separated the two germline ends. CDR3 DNA sequence: TGCGCCAGCAGCCTTCCCGGGGAGACCTACGAGCAGTACTTC. Translating gives CASSLPGETYEQYF.

The chain uses TRBV6-2 or TRBV6-3 and TRBJ1-5; D not resolved. V lost 3 bases to trimming and J lost 0 bases, with 3 bases between them. CDR1 MNHEY and CDR2 SVGEGT come from the germline V gene. The CDR3 sequence is 13 residues long. The CDR3 region is CASSYTSNQPQHF. CDR3 in DNA: TGTGCCAGCAGTTATACTAGCAATCAGCCCCAGCATTTT.

The chain is built from TRBV3-1 (or the pseudogene TRBV3-2) and TRBJ1-4; 7 positions agree with TRBD1. In germline, CDR1 is LGHDT, CDR2 YNNKEL (reference sequence). J gave up 3 bases and V 1 base, and 2 bases lay outside the gene matches. This CDR3 comprises 15 residues. The CDR3 nucleotides read TGTGCCAGCAGCCAAGGGGACAGTCCTAATGAAAAACTGTTTTTT. Amino acids: CASSQGDSPNEKLFF.

J is TRBJ1-3 and V is TRBV12-3 or TRBV12-4; D unresolved. Between the trimmed V and J ends, which lost 6 bases and 2 bases, there was a span of 5 bases. The CDR3 loop spans 12 amino acids. In DNA, the CDR3 is TGTGCCAGCAGCCCCCCTGGAAACACCATATATTTT. Translating gives CASSPPGNTIYF.

This sequence joins TRBV5-1 and TRBJ2-5, with TRBD1 matching over 7 bases. Trimming cost V 5 bases and J 5 bases; bases outside gene matches: 6. The CDR3 sequence is 13 residues long. Germline V CDR1 and CDR2: SGHRS, YFSETQ. CDR3 sequence reads: CASSSDRAETQYF. Written as DNA, the CDR3 is TGCGCCAGCAGTTCTGACAGGGCCGAGACCCAGTACTTC.

This chain connects TRBV11-2 to TRBJ2-7, with TRBD1 matching 7 bases. CDR1 SGHAT and CDR2 FQNNGV come from the germline V gene. CDR3 length: 16 residues. The J segment lost 1 base and the V segment lost 6 bases, leaving 12 bases of the junction unmatched. CDR3 in amino acids: CASSPTLRDRSYEQYF. DNA of the CDR3: TGTGCCAGCAGTCCCACGTTGAGGGACAGATCCTACGAGCAGTACTTC.

The chain uses TRBV7-9 and TRBJ1-1, with D perhaps TRBD1 (5 bases). Germline CDR1 is SEHNR and CDR2 is FQNEAQ (reference sequence). CDR3 length: 12 residues. V lost 8 bases, J lost 6 bases, and 13 bases lay in between. CDR3 protein: CASRLGVSEAFF. The DNA of the CDR3 is TGTGCCAGCCGTTTGGGGGTATCTGAAGCTTTCTTT.

The chain combines TRBV4-1 with TRBJ1-5, with D possibly TRBD1 on 5 matching bases. This CDR3 contains 18 residues. V lost 2 bases and J 4 bases, leaving 21 bases between the germline ends. The germline V gene encodes CDR1 MGHRA and CDR2 YSYEKL. CDR3 sequence: CASSQLVATGGRNQPQHF. In DNA form, the CDR3 reads TGCGCCAGCAGCCAATTGGTTGCAACCGGGGGTCGAAATCAGCCCCAGCATTTT.

This clone was detected once. The chain joins TRBV4-2 to TRBJ2-1, with D uncertain. The CDR3 covers 13 residues. With 1 base removed from V and 10 bases from J, the gap between germline ends came to 11 bases. Looked up from germline, CDR1 is LGHNA and CDR2 is YNFKEQ. The CDR3 reads CASSQVASGEQFF. The CDR3 nucleotides are TGTGCCAGCAGCCAAGTTGCATCCGGAGAGCAGTTCTTC.

The chain couples TRBV7-3 to TRBJ2-3; 8 bases are shared with TRBD2. The germline V gene encodes CDR1 SGHTA and CDR2 FQGTGA. V lost 5 bases to trimming and J lost 4 bases; unmatched junction nucleotides: 5. The CDR3 covers 14 residues. CDR3 nucleotide sequence: TGTGCCAGCAGCCCGGGGGGGAGCGCAGATACGCAGTATTTT. This translates into CASSPGGSADTQYF.

The V gene is TRBV9, the J gene TRBJ1-6; tentatively, D is TRBD1 (5 bases). V was shortened by 6 bases and J by 5 bases, with 6 bases between the two germline ends. In germline, CDR1 is SGDLS, CDR2 YYNGEE. The CDR3 sequence is 12 residues long. Here the CDR3 DNA reads TGTGCCAGCAAGGGGAATAATTCACCCCTCCACTTT. Amino acid sequence: CASKGNNSPLHF.

The V gene is TRBV19, the J gene TRBJ1-1; D call uncertain. Per germline, CDR1 LNHDA and CDR2 SQIVND (reference sequence). The V gene lost 7 bases and the J gene lost 3 bases, with 9 bases spanning the gap. This CDR3 is built from 12 residues. CDR3 residues: CASKNLDTEAFF. In DNA, the CDR3 is TGTGCCAGTAAAAATTTGGACACTGAAGCTTTCTTT.

As for this clone: This likely comes from a read error, as the CDR3 has no conserved phenylalanine or tryptophan at its end. The limits of the CDR3 on the DNA are not certain, so only TCRdb's listed CDR3 is given. The chain carries TRBV28 and TRBJ1-1; the table's TRBD1 call for D was not verified on the DNA. A total of 13 residues make up the CDR3, ends included. Germline lookup yields CDR1 MDHEN and CDR2 SYDVKM. The CDR3 sequence is CASSSTSIGQAYL.